Described below is a single T cell receptor beta chain sequence and its context. This clone has only one observation. Its antigen is currently not known. No much larger clonotype is one base removed from it; base qualities were not supplied. The junction shows trimming of 5 bases on V and 1 base on J, plus 14 bases between the germline ends. From the cysteine through the phenylalanine, the CDR3 covers 15 amino acids. The kept DNA is CDR3 alone, 45 bases in frame from the first base. CDR1 MNHEY and CDR2 SMNVEV are derived from the germline V gene (reference sequence). The data belong to a study of cytomegalovirus exposure and HLA in healthy donors (dated by TCRdb to the late 2010s). For the study in its entirety: An earlier analysis of 587 of the donors reported 250 to 300 Gb of sequence data and 117 million unique TCR beta sequences obtained from around 190 million T cells. A separate validation cohort of about 110 different subjects was used in addition to the 666-subject first cohort. Roughly 5 DR-DQ haplotypes were handled as single units for association and clustering because linkage in the cohort was strong. HLA typing included class I and class II loci at four-digit resolution. Typing coverage varied by locus: about 620-630 donors for A, B, C, DRB1 and DQB1; 522 for DQA1; 600 to 610 for DPA1; 400 to 480 for DPB1. Among the roughly 400 genotyped donors, around 81% belonged to the genetic ancestry cluster associated with self-reported Caucasian donors. Among roughly 400 genotyped donors of the cohort, an average of about 240,000 unique TCR beta nucleotide sequences was sequenced per donor, of which approximately 19% were non-productive. Using immunosequencing, the study profiled T cell repertoires from 500 to 800 subjects and related those repertoires to cytomegalovirus serostatus. The study combined high-throughput TCR immunosequencing, statistical association of individual TCRs with disease status, and machine learning to predict cytomegalovirus infection status. All discovery cohort repertoires had been generated using a single sequencing platform. The later analysis used no new phenotypic data to find candidate immune exposures, relying instead on TCR beta sequences and their occurrence across donors. The study aimed to test whether signatures of past pathogen exposure could be identified by cataloging public T cell receptors. To decide whether each TCR beta V gene segment behaved as functional or pseudogenic, an earlier analysis of 587 of the donors relied on high-throughput TCR beta sequencing. Donor age, sex, ethnicity and CMV serostatus were compiled alongside the repertoire data. In a later analysis, previously published TCR beta repertoires from 550 to 750 donors were re-analyzed and high-resolution HLA genotyping was added so that TCR occurrence patterns could be studied. An early release that covered 640 HLA-typed donors contained approximately 290 gigabases of sequencing data and 65 million to 100 million unique TCR sequences. Genome-wide SNP genotypes for about 65% of the roughly 670 donors were used in a later genetic analysis, which treated that subset as a discovery cohort.

Library prep was done by the immunoSEQ multiplex PCR assay. For the multiplex PCR, a mixture combining 60 forward primers for TCR Vbeta segments and 13 reverse primers for TCR Jbeta segments was used. Amplification of the CDR3 region of rearranged TCR beta genes was performed with a multiplex PCR assay on genomic DNA. The Illumina HiSeq System was used to sequence the amplified TCR beta libraries as 87-base-pair reads. Turning to the authors' computational methods: In a later analysis, tens of millions of unique TCR beta chains were counted across the 500 to 700 repertoires, and about 9.9 million of these chains were shared by at least two donors. Raw reads were error-corrected and collapsed into unique sequences by a nearest-neighbor algorithm in which closely related sequences were merged to remove PCR and sequencing errors. Alignment of CDR3 sequences to IMGT reference sequences was used to assign V, D and J gene segments. For a sequence to be retained, a match of at least six nucleotides was required to both a V gene segment and a J gene segment. A rearrangement counted as productive if the CDR3 had no stop codons and remained in frame with V and J, and every other rearrangement counted as non-productive. CDR3 was defined by IMGT convention, running from the second conserved V-encoded cysteine to the conserved J-encoded phenylalanine. The earlier analysis of fewer than 750 of the donors excluded sequences that lacked an unambiguous match to a single V gene segment. In an earlier analysis of a few hundred of the donors, V segments were called functional above 56.7% productive rearrangements and were called segregating when the between-donor standard deviation exceeded 5%. A statistical classification framework was built for diagnosing cytomegalovirus status from the catalog of TCR beta chain sequences. In a later analysis, TCR nucleotide sequences were compared against IMGT/GENE-DB human TR gene sequences so that V and J genes could be assigned. A later analysis assigned CDR3 sequences and most-parsimonious VDJ recombination scenarios with the TCRdist pipeline. In a later analysis, each TCR beta chain was defined by its CDR3 amino acid sequence together with its V-gene family, and reads without a unique V-gene family were excluded. A later analysis removed 450 to 600 highly shared, low-generation-probability nucleotide sequences to deal with suspected cross-contamination and a sequencing artifact. For each public chain, a later analysis derived a clonal expansion index from normalized ranks of inferred template counts within each repertoire. A later analysis computed generation probabilities with a VDJ recombination model fitted to out-of-frame rearrangements, and checked the results against IGoR. In a later analysis, hypergeometric tests were used to score TCR-TCR, TCR-HLA and TCR-CMV co-occurrence, with a repertoire-size bias correction applied to TCR pairs. False discovery rates were estimated in a later analysis by permuting HLA or CMV assignments 20 times. A later analysis grouped co-occurring TCRs with DBSCAN, adding TCRdist sequence similarity when clustering within HLA-allele-positive subsets. For co-occurrence clustering, repertoires with fewer than 30,000 or more than 120,000 public chains were excluded, along with several repertoires with anomalous nucleotide sharing. This is the immuneACCESS table as TCRdb keeps it, with only in-frame sequences that have V and J called. A part of the clones is gone; compared with another copy, unresolved V genes explain less than half, and the rest is unexplained. The V and J calls and clone size are taken from that table; D and trimming were inferred from the DNA. Recorded for this sample are some 150,000 clones; over 75% of them occurred a single time. The ten largest clones add up to 2% to 2.5% of the sample.

The cohort consisted of 650 to 700 healthy bone marrow donors. Cohort members were all nominally healthy when sampled, although unrecorded immune exposures were likely present. The donor was CMV seronegative and was included in the group of several hundred seronegative cohort members. A peripheral blood sample was collected from each donor, and TCR beta sequencing was performed on peripheral blood mononuclear cells. The Qiagen DNeasy Blood Extraction Kit was used to extract genomic DNA from the blood cell samples. What the research found in general, with its limitations: In the study, approximately 160 TCR beta chains were listed as associated with cytomegalovirus. A later analysis associated some 17,000 TCR beta sequences with specific HLA alleles at a false discovery rate of 0.05. In a later analysis, the rate of TCR association differed among HLA loci, with DRB1 alleles having the most associated TCRs and HLA-C alleles having the fewest. V-gene and J-gene trimming of TCR beta chains was associated with a missense DCLRE1C variant in a later genetic analysis, and the association was replicated in an independent cohort. The sequencing pipeline was judged likely to have produced a cluster of highly shared sequence variants as a technical artifact. In a later analysis, most CMV-associated TCR beta chains were found to appear HLA-restricted, with HLA associations seemingly driven largely by CMV exposure. A further reported finding was that TCR beta sequences accurately predicted the HLA-A and HLA-B alleles for most subjects in the first cohort. A later analysis found that HLA-associated TCR beta chains were more clonally expanded and had lower generation probabilities than equally common non-associated chains. HLA typing was unavailable for some donors at each locus, so association tests used only the typed subset. In both the original and validation cohorts, the classifier was reported to diagnose cytomegalovirus status with high specificity and sensitivity. In vitro tests confirmed that three of the cytomegalovirus-associated TCR beta chains recognize cytomegalovirus antigens. Several of the top co-occurrence clusters appeared to be linked to parvovirus B19, influenza, CMV and Epstein-Barr virus, according to a later analysis. In this cohort, only TCR beta chains were sequenced, and detectable features were limited by the absence of alpha or paired-chain data. Presence/absence analyses assumed roughly uniform sequencing depth across donors, an assumption that may not hold. Because the 87-base-pair reads could not distinguish some IMGT-functional V segments, including TRBV6-2 and TRBV6-3, those segments were excluded. Linkage disequilibrium might explain the correlated functional status among segregating V segments, but an unknown experimental factor could not be ruled out. For the cohort, immune exposure information was limited to CMV serostatus. Strong co-occurrence of HLA alleles, especially DR and DQ, made assigning TCR associations to individual alleles difficult. It was suggested by the authors that the approach could potentially be generalized to other disease states and immunological phenotypes. According to a later genetic analysis, donors in an Asian-associated ancestry cluster had fewer N-insertions in productive TCRs than the approximately 650-donor mean. Most TCR sequences were seen in very few donors, while some public TCRs were found in many individuals. In an earlier analysis of fewer than 700 of the donors, most TCR beta V segments appeared in productive rearrangements about 87% or about 30% of the time, broadly matching IMGT annotations. Because counts were too low, around 17 rarely observed V segments, including chromosome 9 orphons, were left out of the earlier analysis of a few hundred of the donors.

Material: PBMCs. This sequence uses TRBV27 and TRBJ2-5; the D gene assignment is ambiguous. This sequence originates from a man aged 30-40 years in good health and CMV-seronegative. The CDR3 has the sequence CASSSYETGQETQYF. At the DNA level, the sequence is TGTGCCAGCAGTAGCTACGAGACGGGCCAAGAGACCCAGTACTTC.